This TCR beta chain was identified during a study of blood T cell repertoires in COVID-19. Study summary: Specimens from acute and convalescent COVID-19 originated in the United States, Italy and Spain. PBMCs, B-cell-depleted T cells, or T cells were the source of the cDNA or gDNA that made up the material.

Per the study methods: By means of reference gene primer amplification, nucleated cell counts were estimated. Profiling relied on immunoSEQ multiplex PCR, and the TCRdb table lists in-frame clones only, not all of them. V and J calls plus clone size are reproduced from that table; the DNA served to infer D and trimming. In the table there are 100,000 to 150,000 clones, around 85% of which are singletons. The Seattle patients, enrolled during active infection, were followed longitudinally. This clone has just one count. The germline gives CDR1 MDHEN, CDR2 SYDVKM. The CDR3 has 15 residues. The V gene lost 2 bases and the J gene lost 10 bases, with 15 bases spanning the gap.

The chain uses TRBV28 and TRBJ1-6, with D maybe TRBD1 (5 bases). The sample consisted of peripheral blood. This clonotype was obtained from an elderly woman with COVID-19, enrolled during active disease. CDR3 amino acids: CASSLDRGSGSPLHF. CDR3 DNA: TGTGCCAGCAGTTTAGACAGAGGAAGTGGATCACCCCTCCACTTT.